One and the same sample provided the 26 T cell receptor beta chains below, sequenced in a study of CD8 T cells in Susac syndrome. Reverse transcription used roughly 0.45 to 1 ug RNA and random hexamers. In TCRdb, the immunoSEQ multiplex PCR reads were re-called with MiXCR into one record per CDR3 protein. Here the sample spans 200,000 to 250,000 distinct CDR3 sequences, around 95% being singletons. The sample taken for sequencing was CD4+ T cells from PBMCs. The receptors stem from a human donor with multiple sclerosis.

This chain links TRBV15 with TRBJ1-5, with D perhaps matching TRBD1 (5 bases). This CDR3 is 16 amino acids long. The ends were cut back, 0 bases at V and 0 bases at J, with 9 bases in the middle. Germline CDR1 reads LNHNV; CDR2 reads YYDKDF (reference sequence). The CDR3 nucleotides read TGTGCCACCAGCAGAGATCGGGGGTATAGCAATCAGCCCCAGCATTTT. It is translated as CATSRDRGYSNQPQHF.

The chain carries TRBV30 and TRBJ1-6; unclear D gene. Trimming took 2 bases from V and 7 from J, leaving 12 bases between them. Germline assignment: CDR1 GTSNPN and CDR2 SVGIG (reference sequence). CDR3 length: 14 residues. The CDR3, as DNA: TGTGCCTGGAGTCCGATGGGTGCCAATTCACCCCTCCACTTT. As protein: CAWSPMGANSPLHF.

The rearrangement links TRBV20-1 to TRBJ2-3, with 14 bases identical to TRBD2. The CDR3 is made up of 13 amino acids. Germline CDR1 reads DFQATT; CDR2 reads SNEGSKA (reference sequence). The V gene end was trimmed by 7 bases and the J gene end by 8 bases; junction bases not matched to a gene: 5. The CDR3 DNA reads TGCAGTGGACTAGCGGGGGGGCTGGGTACGCAGTATTTT. This codes for CSGLAGGLGTQYF.

The V and J genes are TRBV3-1 and TRBJ1-1; tentative D call: TRBD1 (5 bases). Per germline, CDR1 LGHDT and CDR2 YNNKEL (reference sequence). The CDR3 consists of 12 residues. The V end was cut by 0 bases, the J end by 10 bases, with 9 bases between. CDR3 sequence (DNA): TGTGCCAGCAGCCAAGAGCTCGGGGGAGCTTTCTTT. This encodes CASSQELGGAFF.

This chain connects TRBV20-1 to TRBJ2-2; D is uncertain. Germline CDR1 and CDR2: DFQATT and SNEGSKA (reference sequence). The CDR3 is made up of 14 amino acids. The V end was cut by 3 bases, the J end by 0 bases, with 8 bases between. CDR3 sequence reads: CSARSTANTGELFF. Written as DNA, the CDR3 is TGCAGTGCTAGGAGTACTGCGAACACCGGGGAGCTGTTTTTT.

V gene TRBV19 combines with J gene TRBJ2-1; 10 bases are shared with TRBD2. Germline CDR1 is LNHDA and CDR2 is SQIVND (reference sequence). This CDR3 has 16 amino acids. The ends lost 1 base at V and 7 bases at J; junction bases unmatched: 7. CDR3 sequence: CASSIGIAGGGNEQFF. In DNA form, the CDR3 reads TGTGCCAGTAGTATAGGAATAGCGGGGGGCGGAAATGAGCAGTTCTTC.

This clonotype has only one observation. The rearrangement uses TRBV20-1 and TRBJ2-5, with 7 bases lining up with TRBD1. The germline gives CDR1 DFQATT, CDR2 SNEGSKA (reference sequence). The CDR3 is 13 residues long. V shed 7 bases, J shed 3 bases, and the junction held 8 bases outside the gene matches. The CDR3 loop reads CSVGRGTEETQYF. The CDR3 DNA reads TGCAGTGTGGGAAGGGGGACAGAAGAGACCCAGTACTTC.

The chain recombines TRBV20-1 with TRBJ2-7; a weak D match, TRBD1 (7 bases). Trimming left V 2 bases short and J 9 bases short, with 17 bases between. Looked up from germline, CDR1 is DFQATT and CDR2 is SNEGSKA (reference sequence). This CDR3 has 13 amino acids. CDR3 protein: CSARSGGPQRQYF. Here the CDR3 DNA reads TGCAGTGCTAGATCAGGGGGGCCCCAGCGGCAGTACTTC.

The chain has TRBV30 and TRBJ2-3; TRBD1 matches at 7 bases. The germline V gene encodes CDR1 GTSNPN and CDR2 SVGIG (reference sequence). The CDR3 consists of 14 residues. V trimming: 3 bases; J trimming: 8 bases; junction bases outside the gene matches: 11. CDR3 amino acids: CAWSGTVASATQYF. The CDR3 nucleotides read TGTGCCTGGAGCGGGACAGTGGCCTCGGCTACGCAGTATTTT.

This chain's CDR3 is CASSYSGFRYEQYV. CDR3 nucleotide sequence: TGTGCCAGCAGTTACTCGGGCTTCCGCTACGAGCAGTACGTC. V and J are TRBV6-2 or TRBV6-3 and TRBJ2-7; no firm D call. Germline V gene sequence: CDR1 MNHEY, CDR2 SVGEGT. The CDR3 runs 14 residues. V lost 0 bases to trimming and J lost 3 bases, with 9 bases between them.

The V and J genes are TRBV24-1 and TRBJ2-1; D remains unclear. Trimming removed 3 bases from V and 2 bases from J, with 10 bases in between. The CDR3 extends over 15 amino acids. The germline V gene encodes CDR1 KGHDR and CDR2 SFDVKD. The CDR3 here is CATSDTGRPYNEQFF. The DNA of the CDR3 is TGTGCCACCAGTGATACCGGACGGCCCTACAATGAGCAGTTCTTC.

The V and J genes are TRBV5-1 and TRBJ2-7, with 8 nucleotides matching TRBD1. This CDR3 spans 13 amino acids. V shed 0 bases and J 6 bases; nucleotides not matched to a gene: 2. Germline lookup yields CDR1 SGHRS and CDR2 YFSETQ. This CDR3 reads CASSLEQGGEQYF. The CDR3 region has the DNA TGCGCCAGCAGCTTGGAACAGGGGGGCGAGCAGTACTTC.

The V call is TRBV11-2, the J call TRBJ1-2, with D hard to call. Germline CDR1 and CDR2: SGHAT and FQNNGV. Trimming pared 1 base from V and 4 bases from J, leaving 4 bases between. The CDR3 sequence is 12 residues long. This chain's CDR3 is CASSLGFYGYTF. The CDR3 DNA reads as TGTGCCAGCAGCTTAGGGTTCTATGGCTACACCTTC.

The J gene is TRBJ2-3, the V gene TRBV6-5, with TRBD1 identical over 7 bases. The CDR3 consists of 15 residues. CDR1 MNHEY and CDR2 SVGAGI come from the germline V gene. The V segment lost 4 bases and the J segment 4 bases; nucleotides outside the gene matches: 8. The CDR3: CASSFFDRAPDTQYF. CDR3 DNA sequence: TGTGCCAGCAGTTTCTTTGACAGGGCTCCAGATACGCAGTATTTT.

The V gene is TRBV10-3, the J gene TRBJ2-1, with 10 bases identical to TRBD1. The CDR3 runs to 13 residues. With V trimmed by 4 bases and J by 8 bases, 2 bases remained unmatched. Germline CDR1 and CDR2: ENHRY and SYGVKD. CDR3 protein: CAISGDRGHEQFF. The CDR3 region has the DNA TGTGCCATCAGTGGGGACAGGGGACATGAGCAGTTCTTC.

This sequence joins TRBV29-1 and TRBJ1-2, with D unresolved. Per germline, CDR1 SQVTM and CDR2 ANQGSEA. The CDR3 is 11 amino acids. V lost 4 bases to trimming and J lost 8 bases, with 11 bases between them. DNA for the CDR3: TGCAGCGTTGTCGTCGCCCGCGGCTACACCTTC. This encodes CSVVVARGYTF.

The CDR3 DNA reads as TGTGCCTGGAGTGTGAGTATCCACGAGCAGTACTTC. It specifies CAWSVSIHEQYF. The rearrangement links TRBV30 to TRBJ2-7; no firm D call. Germline V gene lookup returns CDR1 GTSNPN and CDR2 SVGIG (reference sequence). Trimming removed 0 bases from V and 5 bases from J, with 8 bases in between. This CDR3 region has 12 residues.

V usage is TRBV30 and J usage is TRBJ2-7; D is undetermined. The CDR3 is 15 amino acids. V gave up 1 base and J gave up 2 bases, with 15 bases separating them. CDR1 is GTSNPN and CDR2 is SVGIG in the germline V gene (reference sequence). The CDR3 reads CAWSGHPVPAYEQYF. CDR3 nucleotide sequence: TGTGCCTGGAGTGGACACCCAGTACCAGCCTACGAGCAGTACTTC.

In its sample, this clonotype was seen once. This chain uses TRBV29-1 with TRBJ1-4, with TRBD1 matching over 7 bases. The CDR3 length is 15 residues. From germline, CDR1 is SQVTM and CDR2 ANQGSEA. V was clipped by 2 bases and J by 5 bases; unmatched bases: 8. The CDR3 spells CSVELAGQQNEKLFF. The DNA of the CDR3 is TGCAGCGTTGAATTAGCGGGACAGCAGAATGAAAAACTGTTTTTT.

This clonotype was seen once. The chain links TRBV5-1 to TRBJ2-5; 8 bases match TRBD2. With 4 bases clipped from V and 2 bases from J, the junction kept 4 bases outside the gene matches. CDR3 length: 14 amino acids. The germline gives CDR1 SGHRS, CDR2 YFSETQ. The CDR3 loop is CASSHGTSQETQYF. The DNA for the CDR3 is TGCGCCAGCAGCCACGGGACTAGTCAAGAGACCCAGTACTTC.

V gene TRBV10-3 combines with J gene TRBJ2-3; a weak D match, TRBD2 (5 bases). The CDR3 contains 12 residues. Germline CDR1 is ENHRY and CDR2 is SYGVKD. Trimming pared 8 bases from V and 4 bases from J, leaving 10 bases between. CDR3 DNA: TGTGCCATCGGTGGGAGCGCAGATACGCAGTATTTT. Amino acids: CAIGGSADTQYF.

This CDR3 is CSARAVQGNGEGNQPQHF. CDR3 nucleotides: TGCAGTGCTAGAGCCGTACAGGGGAATGGGGAAGGCAATCAGCCCCAGCATTTT. The gene calls are TRBV20-1 and TRBJ1-5; 7 bases agree with TRBD1. This CDR3 has 18 amino acids. With 1 base clipped from V and 2 bases from J, the junction kept 14 bases outside the gene matches. CDR1 is DFQATT, CDR2 SNEGSKA, per germline (reference sequence).

This chain links TRBV3-1 with TRBJ2-5, with unresolved D. V dropped 6 bases and J dropped 5 bases, with 7 bases sitting between them. Looked up from germline, CDR1 is LGHDT and CDR2 is YNNKEL (reference sequence). The length of the CDR3 is 11 residues. In DNA form, the CDR3 reads TGTGCCAGCAGTCAACGGGAGACCCAGTACTTC. Its protein is CASSQRETQYF.

The rearrangement joins TRBV20-1 to TRBJ1-1; TRBD1 might be the D (5 bases). The CDR3 spans 12 residues. Trimming cost V 1 base and J 5 bases, with 8 bases left between them. CDR1 and CDR2 (germline): DFQATT, SNEGSKA (reference sequence). The CDR3 spells CSARVGVTEAFF. The CDR3, as DNA: TGCAGTGCTAGAGTGGGGGTGACTGAAGCTTTCTTT.

This clonotype was detected only a few times. The V gene is TRBV13, the J gene TRBJ2-1; 9 positions agree with TRBD2. Germline V gene lookup returns CDR1 PRHDT and CDR2 FYEKMQ (reference sequence). The CDR3 is made up of 16 amino acids. The V gene end was trimmed by 2 bases and the J gene end by 3 bases; junction bases not matched to a gene: 5. CDR3 region: CASSLTERGDYNEQFF. The CDR3 coding sequence is TGTGCCAGCAGCTTAACGGAGCGGGGGGACTACAATGAGCAGTTCTTC. The whole variable domain, remainder taken from reference TRBV13 and TRBJ2-1, is AAGVIQSPRHLIKEKRETATLKCYPIPRHDTVYWYQQGPGQDPQFLISFYEKMQSDKGSIPDRFSAQQFSDYHSELNMSSLELGDSALYFCASSLTERGDYNEQFFGPGTRLTVL.

The V call is TRBV29-1, the J call TRBJ2-1; D unclear. This CDR3 has 10 amino acids. Trimming removed 4 bases from V and 9 bases from J, with 7 bases in between. Germline V gene data show CDR1 as SQVTM and CDR2 as ANQGSEA. The chain's CDR3 is CSVGLSEQFF. DNA of the CDR3: TGCAGCGTTGGATTGAGTGAGCAGTTCTTC.